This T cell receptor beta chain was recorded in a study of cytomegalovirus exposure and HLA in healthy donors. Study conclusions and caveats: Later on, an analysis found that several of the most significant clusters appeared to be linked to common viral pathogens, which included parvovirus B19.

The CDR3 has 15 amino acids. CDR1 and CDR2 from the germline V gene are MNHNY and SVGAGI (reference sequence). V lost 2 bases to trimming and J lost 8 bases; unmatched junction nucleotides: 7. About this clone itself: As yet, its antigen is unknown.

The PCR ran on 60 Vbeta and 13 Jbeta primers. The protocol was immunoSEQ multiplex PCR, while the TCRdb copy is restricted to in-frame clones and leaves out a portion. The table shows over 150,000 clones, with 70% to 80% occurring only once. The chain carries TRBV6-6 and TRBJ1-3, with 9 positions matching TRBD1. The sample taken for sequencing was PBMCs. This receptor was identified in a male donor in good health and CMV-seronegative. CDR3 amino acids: CASSYAGTGQDTIYF. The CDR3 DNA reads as TGTGCCAGCAGTTACGCCGGGACAGGGCAAGACACCATATATTTT.